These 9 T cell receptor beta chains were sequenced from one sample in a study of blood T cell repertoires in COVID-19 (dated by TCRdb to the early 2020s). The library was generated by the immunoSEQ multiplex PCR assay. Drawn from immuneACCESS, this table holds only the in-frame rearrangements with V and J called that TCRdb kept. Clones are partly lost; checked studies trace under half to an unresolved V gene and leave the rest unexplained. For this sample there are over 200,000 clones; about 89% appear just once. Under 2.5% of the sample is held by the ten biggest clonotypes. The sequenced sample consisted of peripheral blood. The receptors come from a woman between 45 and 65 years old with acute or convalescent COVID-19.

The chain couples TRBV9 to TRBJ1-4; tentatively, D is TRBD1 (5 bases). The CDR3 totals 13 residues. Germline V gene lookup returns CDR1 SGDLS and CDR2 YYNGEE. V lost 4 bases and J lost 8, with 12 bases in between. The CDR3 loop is CASSRGSYEKLFF. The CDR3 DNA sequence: TGTGCCAGCAGCAGGGGTTCATACGAAAAACTGTTTTTT.

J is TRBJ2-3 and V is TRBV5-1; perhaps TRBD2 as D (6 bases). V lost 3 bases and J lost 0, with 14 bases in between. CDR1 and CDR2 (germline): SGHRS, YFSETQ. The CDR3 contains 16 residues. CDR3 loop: CASSYDLAGSTDTQYF. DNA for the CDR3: TGCGCCAGCAGCTACGATCTGGCGGGAAGCACAGATACGCAGTATTTT.

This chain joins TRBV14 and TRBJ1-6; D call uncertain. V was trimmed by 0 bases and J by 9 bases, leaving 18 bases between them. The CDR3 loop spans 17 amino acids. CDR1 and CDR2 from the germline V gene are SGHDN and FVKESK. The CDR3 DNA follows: TGTGCCAGCAGCCAAGATCTGGGTTCGGGGTTTATTTCACCCCTCCACTTT. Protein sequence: CASSQDLGSGFISPLHF.

CDR3 nucleotide sequence: TGTGCCAGCAGTGGCAAGACTAGCGGATTCTACAATGAGCAGTTCTTC. Protein product: CASSGKTSGFYNEQFF. The V call is TRBV25-1, the J call TRBJ2-1, with 9 positions matching TRBD2. Germline trimming cut 4 bases from V and 3 bases from J; bases unmatched to any gene: 7. This CDR3 has 16 residues. Germline CDR1 reads MGHDK; CDR2 reads SYGVNS.

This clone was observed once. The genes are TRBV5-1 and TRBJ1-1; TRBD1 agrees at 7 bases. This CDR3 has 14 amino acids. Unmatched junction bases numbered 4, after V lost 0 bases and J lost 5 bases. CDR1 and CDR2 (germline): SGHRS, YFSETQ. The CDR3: CASSLGDSSTEAFF. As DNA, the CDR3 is TGCGCCAGCAGCTTGGGGGACAGTTCGACTGAAGCTTTCTTT.

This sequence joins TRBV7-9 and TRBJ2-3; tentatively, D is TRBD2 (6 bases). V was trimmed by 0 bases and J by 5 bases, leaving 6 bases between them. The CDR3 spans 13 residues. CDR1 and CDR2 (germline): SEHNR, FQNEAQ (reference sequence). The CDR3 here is CASSLAAGDTQYF. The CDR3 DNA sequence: TGTGCCAGCAGCTTAGCAGCGGGAGATACGCAGTATTTT.

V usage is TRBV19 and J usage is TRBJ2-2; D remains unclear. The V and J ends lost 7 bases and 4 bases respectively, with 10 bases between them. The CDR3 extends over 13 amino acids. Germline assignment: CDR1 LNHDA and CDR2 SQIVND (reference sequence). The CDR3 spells CASIRFTTGELFF. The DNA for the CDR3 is TGTGCCAGTATCCGGTTCACCACCGGGGAGCTGTTTTTT.

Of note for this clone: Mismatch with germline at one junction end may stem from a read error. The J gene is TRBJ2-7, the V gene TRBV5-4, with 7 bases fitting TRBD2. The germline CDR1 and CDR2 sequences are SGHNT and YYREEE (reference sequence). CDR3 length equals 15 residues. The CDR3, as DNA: TGTGCCAGCAGCCCCCGGGGAGGGACCTCCAACGAGCAGTACTTC. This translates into CASSPRGGTSNEQYF.

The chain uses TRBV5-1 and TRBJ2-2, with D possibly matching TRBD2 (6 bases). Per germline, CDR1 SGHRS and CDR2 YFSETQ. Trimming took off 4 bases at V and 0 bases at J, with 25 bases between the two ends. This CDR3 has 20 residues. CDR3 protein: CASSPSLQGGYPSNTGELFF. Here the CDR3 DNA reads TGCGCCAGCAGCCCCTCGCTCCAGGGAGGATACCCTTCGAACACCGGGGAGCTGTTTTTT.